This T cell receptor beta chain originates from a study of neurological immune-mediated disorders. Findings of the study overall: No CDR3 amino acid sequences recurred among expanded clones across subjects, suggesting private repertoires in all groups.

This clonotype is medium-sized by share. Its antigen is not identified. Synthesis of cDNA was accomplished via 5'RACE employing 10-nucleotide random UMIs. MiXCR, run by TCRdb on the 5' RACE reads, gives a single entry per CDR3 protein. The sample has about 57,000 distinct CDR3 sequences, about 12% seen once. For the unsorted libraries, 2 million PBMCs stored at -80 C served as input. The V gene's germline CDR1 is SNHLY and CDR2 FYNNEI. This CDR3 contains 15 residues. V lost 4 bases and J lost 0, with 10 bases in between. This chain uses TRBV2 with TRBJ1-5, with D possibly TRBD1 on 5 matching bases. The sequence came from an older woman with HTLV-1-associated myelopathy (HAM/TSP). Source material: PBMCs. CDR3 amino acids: CASSGDGHSNQPQHF. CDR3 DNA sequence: TGTGCCAGCAGTGGGGACGGTCATAGCAATCAGCCCCAGCATTTT.